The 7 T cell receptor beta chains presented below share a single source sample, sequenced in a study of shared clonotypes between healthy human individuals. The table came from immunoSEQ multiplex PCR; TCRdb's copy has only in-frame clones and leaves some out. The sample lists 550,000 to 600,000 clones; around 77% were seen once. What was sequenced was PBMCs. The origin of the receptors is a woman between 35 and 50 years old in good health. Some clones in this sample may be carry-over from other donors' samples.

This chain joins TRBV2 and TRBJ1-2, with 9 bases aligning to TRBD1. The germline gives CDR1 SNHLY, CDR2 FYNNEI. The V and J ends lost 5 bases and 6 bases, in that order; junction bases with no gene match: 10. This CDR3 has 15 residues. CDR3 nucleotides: TGTGCCAGCAGTCTGACAGGGGGAAGGGAAAATGGCTACACCTTC. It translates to CASSLTGGRENGYTF.

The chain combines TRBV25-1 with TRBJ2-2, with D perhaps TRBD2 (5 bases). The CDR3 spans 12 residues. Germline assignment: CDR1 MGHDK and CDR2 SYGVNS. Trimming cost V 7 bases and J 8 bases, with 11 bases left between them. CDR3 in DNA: TGTGCCAGCACCCTGGACTCTGGGGAGCTGTTTTTT. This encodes CASTLDSGELFF. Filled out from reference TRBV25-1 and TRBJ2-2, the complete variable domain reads EADIYQTPRYLVIGTGKKITLECSQTMGHDKMYWYQQDPGMELHLIHYSYGVNSTEKGDLSSESTVSRIRTEHFPLTLESARPSHTSQYLCASTLDSGELFFGEGSRLTVL.

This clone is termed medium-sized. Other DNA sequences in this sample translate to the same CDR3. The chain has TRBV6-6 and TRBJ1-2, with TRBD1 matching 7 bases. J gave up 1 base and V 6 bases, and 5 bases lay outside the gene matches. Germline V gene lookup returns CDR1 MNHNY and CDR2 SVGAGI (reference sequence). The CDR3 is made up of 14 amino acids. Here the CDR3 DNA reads TGTGCCAGCAGCACCACAGGGGTTAACTATGGCTACACCTTC. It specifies CASSTTGVNYGYTF.

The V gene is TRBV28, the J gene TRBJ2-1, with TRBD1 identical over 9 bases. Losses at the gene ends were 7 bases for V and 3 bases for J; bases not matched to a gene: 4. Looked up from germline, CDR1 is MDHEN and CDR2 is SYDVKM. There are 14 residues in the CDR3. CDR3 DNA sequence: TGTGCCAGCATCGGACAGGGGTTCTACAATGAGCAGTTCTTC. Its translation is CASIGQGFYNEQFF.

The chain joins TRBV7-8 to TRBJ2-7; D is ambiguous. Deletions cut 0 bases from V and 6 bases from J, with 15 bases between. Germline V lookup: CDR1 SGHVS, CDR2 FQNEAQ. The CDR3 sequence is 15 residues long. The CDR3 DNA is TGTGCCAGCAGCTTAGCGTGGGCCACCCCCCCCGAGCAGTACTTC. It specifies CASSLAWATPPEQYF.

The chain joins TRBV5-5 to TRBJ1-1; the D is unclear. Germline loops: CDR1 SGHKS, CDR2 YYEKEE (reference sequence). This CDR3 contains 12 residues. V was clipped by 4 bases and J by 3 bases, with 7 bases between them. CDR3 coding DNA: TGTGCCAGCAGCCTCGGGGACACTGAAGCTTTCTTT. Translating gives CASSLGDTEAFF.

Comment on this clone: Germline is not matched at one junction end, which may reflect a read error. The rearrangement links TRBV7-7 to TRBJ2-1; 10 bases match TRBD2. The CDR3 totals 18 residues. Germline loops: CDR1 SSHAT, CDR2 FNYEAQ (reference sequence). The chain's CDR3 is CASSLGAGGPGGYNEQFF. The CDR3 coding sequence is TGTGCTAGCAGCTTAGGAGCGGGAGGGCCGGGGGGCTACAATGAGCAGTTCTTC.